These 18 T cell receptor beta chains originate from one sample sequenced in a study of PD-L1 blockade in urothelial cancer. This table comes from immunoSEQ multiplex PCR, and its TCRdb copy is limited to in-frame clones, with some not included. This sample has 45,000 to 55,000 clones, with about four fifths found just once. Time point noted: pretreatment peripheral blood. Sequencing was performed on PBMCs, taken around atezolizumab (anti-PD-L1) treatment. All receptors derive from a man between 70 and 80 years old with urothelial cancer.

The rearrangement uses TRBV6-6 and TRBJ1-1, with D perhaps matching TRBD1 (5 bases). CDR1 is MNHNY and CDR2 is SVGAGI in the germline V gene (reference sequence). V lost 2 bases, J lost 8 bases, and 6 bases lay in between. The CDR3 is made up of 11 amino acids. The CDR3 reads CASSYQGEAFF. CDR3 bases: TGTGCCAGCAGTTACCAGGGAGAAGCTTTCTTT.

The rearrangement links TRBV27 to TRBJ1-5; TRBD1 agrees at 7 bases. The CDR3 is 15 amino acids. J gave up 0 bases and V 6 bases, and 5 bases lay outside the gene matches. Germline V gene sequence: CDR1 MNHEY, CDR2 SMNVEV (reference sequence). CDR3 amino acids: CASRQGWGSNQPQHF. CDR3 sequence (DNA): TGTGCCAGCAGACAGGGGTGGGGTAGCAATCAGCCCCAGCATTTT.

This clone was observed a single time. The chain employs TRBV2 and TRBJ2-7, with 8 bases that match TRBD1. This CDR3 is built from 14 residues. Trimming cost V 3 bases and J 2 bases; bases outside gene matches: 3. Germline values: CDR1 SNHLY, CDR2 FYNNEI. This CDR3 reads CASSEDRAPYEQYF. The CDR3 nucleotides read TGTGCCAGCAGTGAGGACAGGGCCCCCTACGAGCAGTACTTC.

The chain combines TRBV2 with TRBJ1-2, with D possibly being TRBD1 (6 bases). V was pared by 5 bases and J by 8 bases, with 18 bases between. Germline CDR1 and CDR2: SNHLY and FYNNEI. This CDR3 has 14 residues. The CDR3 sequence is CASSIGQNSLGYTF. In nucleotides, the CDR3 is TGTGCCAGCAGTATAGGACAGAACTCCTTAGGCTACACCTTC. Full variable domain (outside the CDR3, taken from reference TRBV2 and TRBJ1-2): EPEVTQTPSHQVTQMGQEVILRCVPISNHLYFYWYRQILGQKVEFLVSFYNNEISEKSEIFDDQFSVERPDGSNFTLKIRSTKLEDSAMYFCASSIGQNSLGYTFGSGTRLTVV.

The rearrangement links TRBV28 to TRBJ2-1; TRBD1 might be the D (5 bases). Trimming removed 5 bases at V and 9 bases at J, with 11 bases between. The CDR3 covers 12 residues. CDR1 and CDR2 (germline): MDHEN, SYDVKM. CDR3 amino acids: CASSPLRGEQFF. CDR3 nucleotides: TGTGCCAGCAGTCCACTAAGGGGTGAGCAGTTCTTC.

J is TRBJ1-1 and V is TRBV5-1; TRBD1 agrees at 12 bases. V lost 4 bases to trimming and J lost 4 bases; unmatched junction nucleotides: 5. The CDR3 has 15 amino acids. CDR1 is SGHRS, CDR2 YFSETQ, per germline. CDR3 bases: TGCGCCAGCAGCCCAGGGACAGGGGGCGGCACTGAAGCTTTCTTT. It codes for CASSPGTGGGTEAFF.

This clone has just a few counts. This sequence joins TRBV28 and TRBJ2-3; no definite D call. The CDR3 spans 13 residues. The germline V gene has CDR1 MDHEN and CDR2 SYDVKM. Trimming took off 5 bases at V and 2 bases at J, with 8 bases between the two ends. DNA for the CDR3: TGTGCCAGCAGTACGCGACTCACAGATACGCAGTATTTT. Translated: CASSTRLTDTQYF.

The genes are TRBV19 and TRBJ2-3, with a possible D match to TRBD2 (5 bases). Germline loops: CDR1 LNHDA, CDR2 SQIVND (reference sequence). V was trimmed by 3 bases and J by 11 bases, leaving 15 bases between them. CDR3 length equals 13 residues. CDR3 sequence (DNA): TGTGCCAGTAGTATGGCCAATCTGGAGGAGCAGTATTTT. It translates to CASSMANLEEQYF.

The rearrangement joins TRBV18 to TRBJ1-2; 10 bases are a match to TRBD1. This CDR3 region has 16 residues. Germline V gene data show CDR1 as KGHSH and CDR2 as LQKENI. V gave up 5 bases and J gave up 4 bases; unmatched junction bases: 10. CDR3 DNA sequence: TGTGCCAGCTCAACCCGGGACAGGGGTTTTAGCTATGGCTACACCTTC. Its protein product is CASSTRDRGFSYGYTF.

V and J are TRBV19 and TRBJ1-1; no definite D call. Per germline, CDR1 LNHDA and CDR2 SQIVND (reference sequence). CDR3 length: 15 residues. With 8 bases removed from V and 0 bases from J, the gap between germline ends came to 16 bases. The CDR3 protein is CASRPPGSMNTEAFF. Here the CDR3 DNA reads TGTGCCAGTCGCCCTCCGGGATCCATGAACACTGAAGCTTTCTTT.

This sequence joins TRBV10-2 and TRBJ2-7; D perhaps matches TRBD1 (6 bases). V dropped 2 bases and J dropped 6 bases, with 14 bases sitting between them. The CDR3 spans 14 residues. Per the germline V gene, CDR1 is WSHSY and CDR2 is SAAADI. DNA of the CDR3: TGCGCCAGCAGTGAGGTTAAACGAGGGGGCGAGCAGTACTTC. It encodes CASSEVKRGGEQYF.

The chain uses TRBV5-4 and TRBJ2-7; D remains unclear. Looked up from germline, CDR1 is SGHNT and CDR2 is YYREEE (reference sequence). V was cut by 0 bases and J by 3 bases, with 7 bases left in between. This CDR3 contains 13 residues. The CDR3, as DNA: TGTGCCAGCAGCTTGGACGGTATCTACGAGCAGTACTTC. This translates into CASSLDGIYEQYF.

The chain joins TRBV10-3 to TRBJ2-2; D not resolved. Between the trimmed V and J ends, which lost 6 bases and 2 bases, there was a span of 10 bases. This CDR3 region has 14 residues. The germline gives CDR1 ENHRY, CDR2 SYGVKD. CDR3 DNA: TGTGCCATCAGAGAGCCAGGCAACACCGGGGAGCTGTTTTTT. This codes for CAIREPGNTGELFF.

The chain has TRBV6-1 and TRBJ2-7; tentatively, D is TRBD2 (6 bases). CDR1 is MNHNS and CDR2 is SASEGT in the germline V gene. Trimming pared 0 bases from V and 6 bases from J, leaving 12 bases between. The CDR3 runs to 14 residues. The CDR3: CASSEAGKGGEQYF. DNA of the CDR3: TGTGCCAGCAGTGAAGCGGGTAAGGGAGGCGAGCAGTACTTC.

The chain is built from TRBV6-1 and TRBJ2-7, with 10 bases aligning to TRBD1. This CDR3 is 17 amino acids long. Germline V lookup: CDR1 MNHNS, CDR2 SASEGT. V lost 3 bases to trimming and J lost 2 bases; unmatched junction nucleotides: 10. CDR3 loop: CASSDLPGTGAPYEQYF. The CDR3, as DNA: TGTGCCAGCAGTGACCTACCTGGGACAGGGGCCCCCTACGAGCAGTACTTC.

The DNA of the CDR3 is TGTGCCAGCAGCGCCCGGGGGAGGACTTTGACCGGGGAGCTGTTTTTT. Its translation: CASSARGRTLTGELFF. The chain has TRBV9 and TRBJ2-2, with TRBD2 as a possible D gene (6 bases). The germline CDR1 and CDR2 sequences are SGDLS and YYNGEE. The CDR3 loop spans 16 amino acids. V was shortened by 3 bases and J by 5 bases, with 17 bases between the two germline ends.

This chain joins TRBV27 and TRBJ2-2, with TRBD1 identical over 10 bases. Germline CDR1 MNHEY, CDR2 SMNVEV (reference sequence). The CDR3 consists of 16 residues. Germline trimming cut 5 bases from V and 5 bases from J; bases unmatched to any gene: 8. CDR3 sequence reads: CASSGARDRGTGELFF. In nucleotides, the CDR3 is TGTGCCAGCAGTGGTGCTCGGGACAGGGGAACCGGGGAGCTGTTTTTT.

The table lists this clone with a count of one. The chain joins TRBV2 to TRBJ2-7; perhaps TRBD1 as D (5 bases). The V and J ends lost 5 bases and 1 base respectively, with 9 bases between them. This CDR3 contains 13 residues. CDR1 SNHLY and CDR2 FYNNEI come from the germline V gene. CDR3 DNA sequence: TGTGCCAGCAGTTTCGGACAATCCTACGAGCAGTACTTC. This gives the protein CASSFGQSYEQYF.